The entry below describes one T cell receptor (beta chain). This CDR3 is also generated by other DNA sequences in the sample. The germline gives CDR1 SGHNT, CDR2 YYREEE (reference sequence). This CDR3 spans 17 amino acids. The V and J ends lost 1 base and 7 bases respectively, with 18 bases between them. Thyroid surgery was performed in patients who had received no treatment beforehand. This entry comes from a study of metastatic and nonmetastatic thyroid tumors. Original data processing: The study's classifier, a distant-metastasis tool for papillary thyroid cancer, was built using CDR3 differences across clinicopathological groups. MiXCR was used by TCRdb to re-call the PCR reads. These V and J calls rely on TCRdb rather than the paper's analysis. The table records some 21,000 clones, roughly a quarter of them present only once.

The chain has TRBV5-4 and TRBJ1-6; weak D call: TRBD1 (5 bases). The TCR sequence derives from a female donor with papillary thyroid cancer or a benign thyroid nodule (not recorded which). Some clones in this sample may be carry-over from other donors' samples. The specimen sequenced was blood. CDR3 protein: CASSLYAGPSFNSPLHF. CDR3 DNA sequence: TGTGCCAGCAGCTTGTACGCAGGGCCCTCGTTCAATTCACCCCTCCACTTT.